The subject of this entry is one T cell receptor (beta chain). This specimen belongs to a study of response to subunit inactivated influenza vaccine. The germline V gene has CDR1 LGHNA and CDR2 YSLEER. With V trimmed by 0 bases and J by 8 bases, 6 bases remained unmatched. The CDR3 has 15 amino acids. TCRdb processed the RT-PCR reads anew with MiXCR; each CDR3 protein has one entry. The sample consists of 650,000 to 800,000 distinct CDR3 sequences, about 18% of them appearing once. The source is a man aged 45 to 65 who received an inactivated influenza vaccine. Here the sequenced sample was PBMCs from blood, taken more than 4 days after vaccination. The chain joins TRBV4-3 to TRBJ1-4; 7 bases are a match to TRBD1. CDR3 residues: CASSQDGRGSEKLFF. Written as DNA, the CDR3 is TGCGCCAGCAGCCAAGACGGCAGGGGGAGCGAAAAACTGTTTTTT.